This TCR beta chain derives from a study of CD8 T cells in ankylosing spondylitis. V was pared by 4 bases and J by 8 bases, with 12 bases between. The germline V gene encodes CDR1 SGHRS and CDR2 YFSETQ. The CDR3 is 12 amino acids. TCRdb ran MiXCR on the 5' RACE reads and lists one entry per CDR3 protein. Of roughly 700,000 distinct CDR3 sequences in the sample, 19% were seen once. On this clonotype itself: Its antigen remains unidentified.

Study results and caveats: A motif in TCR beta, a set of roughly 8 highly homologous variants, appeared characteristic of ankylosing spondylitis blood. Clones linked with disease were CD8+ and fairly uncommon in the peripheral blood.

The receptor comes from a male donor with ankylosing spondylitis. The genes are TRBV5-1 and TRBJ1-2; no reliable D call. The sample consisted of blood, either unsorted or a sorted T cell fraction (not recorded which). CDR3 DNA sequence: TGCGCCAGCAGCAACGAACAGCACGGCTACACCTTC. Amino acid sequence: CASSNEQHGYTF.